These 2 T cell receptor beta chains originate from one sample sequenced in a study of blood T cell repertoires in COVID-19. Assay used: immunoSEQ multiplex PCR; TCRdb lists only in-frame clones, some missing. The sample lists over 200,000 clones, less than 90% occurring once. Sequenced sample: peripheral blood. Receptor source: a man in his forties with active or convalescent COVID-19.

This chain connects TRBV6-2 or TRBV6-3 to TRBJ1-2, with D possibly TRBD1 on 5 matching bases. Germline V gives CDR1 MNHEY, CDR2 SVGEGT. Trimming cost V 5 bases and J 4 bases, with 8 bases left between them. The CDR3 spans 12 residues. CDR3 nucleotides: TGTGCCAGCAGTACGACAGTCTATGGCTACACCTTC. Translation gives CASSTTVYGYTF.

This chain connects TRBV9 to TRBJ2-1; TRBD2 is a possible D gene (6 bases). This CDR3 spans 14 amino acids. Germline loops: CDR1 SGDLS, CDR2 YYNGEE. Deletions cut 0 bases from V and 9 bases from J, with 13 bases between. This chain's CDR3 is CASSVGGGSGEQFF. CDR3 DNA: TGTGCCAGCAGCGTAGGTGGGGGGAGCGGTGAGCAGTTCTTC.